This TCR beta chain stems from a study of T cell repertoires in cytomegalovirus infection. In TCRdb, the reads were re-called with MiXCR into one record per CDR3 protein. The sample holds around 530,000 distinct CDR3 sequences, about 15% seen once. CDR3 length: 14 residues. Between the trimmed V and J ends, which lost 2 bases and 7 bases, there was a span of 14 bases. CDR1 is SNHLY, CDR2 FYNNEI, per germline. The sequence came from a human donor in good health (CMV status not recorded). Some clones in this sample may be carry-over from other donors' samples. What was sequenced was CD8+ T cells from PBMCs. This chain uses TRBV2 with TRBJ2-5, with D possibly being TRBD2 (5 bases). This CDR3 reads CASSERLAGGTQYF. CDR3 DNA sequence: TGTGCCAGCAGTGAACGGCTAGCCGGCGGGACCCAGTACTTC.